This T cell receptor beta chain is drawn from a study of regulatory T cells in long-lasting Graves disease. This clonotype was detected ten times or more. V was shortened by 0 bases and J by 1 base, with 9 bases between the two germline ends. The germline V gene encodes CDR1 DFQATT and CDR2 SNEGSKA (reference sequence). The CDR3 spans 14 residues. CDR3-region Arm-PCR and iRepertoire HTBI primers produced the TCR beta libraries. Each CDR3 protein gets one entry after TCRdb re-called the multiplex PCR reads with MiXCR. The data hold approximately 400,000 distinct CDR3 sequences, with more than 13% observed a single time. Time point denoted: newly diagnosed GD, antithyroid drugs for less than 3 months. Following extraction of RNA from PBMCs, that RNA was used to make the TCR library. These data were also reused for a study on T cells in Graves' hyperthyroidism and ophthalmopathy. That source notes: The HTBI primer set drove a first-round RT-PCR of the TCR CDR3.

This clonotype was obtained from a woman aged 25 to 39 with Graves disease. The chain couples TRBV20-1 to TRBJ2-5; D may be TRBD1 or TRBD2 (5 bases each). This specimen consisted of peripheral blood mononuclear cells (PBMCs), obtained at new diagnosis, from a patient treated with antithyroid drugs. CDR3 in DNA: TGCAGTGCTAGAGATCCCGGGACCCAAGAGACCCAGTACTTC. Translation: CSARDPGTQETQYF.